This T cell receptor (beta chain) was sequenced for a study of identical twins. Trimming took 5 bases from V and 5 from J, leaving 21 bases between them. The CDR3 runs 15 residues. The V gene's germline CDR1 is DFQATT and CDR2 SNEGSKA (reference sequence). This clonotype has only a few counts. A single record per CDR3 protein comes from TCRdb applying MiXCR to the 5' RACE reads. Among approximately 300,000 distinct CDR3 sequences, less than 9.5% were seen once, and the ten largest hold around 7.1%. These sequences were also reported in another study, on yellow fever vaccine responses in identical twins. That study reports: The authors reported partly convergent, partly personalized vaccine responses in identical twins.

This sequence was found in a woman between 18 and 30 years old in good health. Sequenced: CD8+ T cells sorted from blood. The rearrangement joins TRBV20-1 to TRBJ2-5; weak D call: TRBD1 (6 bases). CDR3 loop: CSAQTTQGNAETQYF. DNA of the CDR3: TGCAGTGCTCAAACAACTCAGGGGAACGCGGAGACCCAGTACTTC.